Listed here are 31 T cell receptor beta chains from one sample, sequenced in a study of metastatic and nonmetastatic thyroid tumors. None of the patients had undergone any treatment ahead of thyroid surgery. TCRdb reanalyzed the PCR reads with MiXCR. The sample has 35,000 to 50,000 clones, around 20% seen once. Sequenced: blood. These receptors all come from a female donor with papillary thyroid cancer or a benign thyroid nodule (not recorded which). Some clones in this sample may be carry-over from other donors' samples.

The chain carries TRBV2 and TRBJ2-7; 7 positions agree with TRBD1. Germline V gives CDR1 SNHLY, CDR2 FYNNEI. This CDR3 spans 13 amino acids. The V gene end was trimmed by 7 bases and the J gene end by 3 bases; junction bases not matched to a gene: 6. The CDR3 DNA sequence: TGTGCCAGCATAAGGACAGGAATCTACGAGCAGTACTTC. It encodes CASIRTGIYEQYF.

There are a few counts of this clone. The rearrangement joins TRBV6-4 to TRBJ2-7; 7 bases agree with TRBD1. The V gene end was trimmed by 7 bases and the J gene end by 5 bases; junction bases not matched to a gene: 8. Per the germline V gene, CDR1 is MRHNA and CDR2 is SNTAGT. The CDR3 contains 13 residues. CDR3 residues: CASIWGQGDEQYF. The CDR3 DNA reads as TGTGCCAGCATTTGGGGGCAGGGGGACGAGCAGTACTTC.

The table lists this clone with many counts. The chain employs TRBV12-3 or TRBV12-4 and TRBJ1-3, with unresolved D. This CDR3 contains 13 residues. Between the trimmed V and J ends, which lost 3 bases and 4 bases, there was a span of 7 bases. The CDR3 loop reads CASSLDYGNTIYF. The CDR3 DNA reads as TGTGCCAGCAGTTTGGACTACGGAAACACCATATATTTT.

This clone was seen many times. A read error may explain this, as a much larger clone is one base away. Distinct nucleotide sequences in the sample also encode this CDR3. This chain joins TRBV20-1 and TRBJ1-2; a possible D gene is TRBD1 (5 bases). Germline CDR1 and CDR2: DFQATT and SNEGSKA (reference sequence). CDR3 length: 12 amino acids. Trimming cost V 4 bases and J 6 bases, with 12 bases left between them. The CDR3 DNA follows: TGCAGTGCTATACAAGGGGCGAATGGCTACACCTTC. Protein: CSAIQGANGYTF.

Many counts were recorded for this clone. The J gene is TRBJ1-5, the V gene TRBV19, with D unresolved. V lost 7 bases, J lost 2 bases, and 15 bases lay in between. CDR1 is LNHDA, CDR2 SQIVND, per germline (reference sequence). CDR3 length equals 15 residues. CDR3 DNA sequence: TGTGCCAGTATCCCGAGTTGGGAAGGCAATCAGCCCCAGCATTTT. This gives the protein CASIPSWEGNQPQHF. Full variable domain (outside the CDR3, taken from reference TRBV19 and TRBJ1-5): DGGITQSPKYLFRKEGQNVTLSCEQNLNHDAMYWYRQDPGQGLRLIYYSQIVNDFQKGDIAEGYSVSREKKESFPLTVTSAQKNPTAFYLCASIPSWEGNQPQHFGDGTRLSIL.

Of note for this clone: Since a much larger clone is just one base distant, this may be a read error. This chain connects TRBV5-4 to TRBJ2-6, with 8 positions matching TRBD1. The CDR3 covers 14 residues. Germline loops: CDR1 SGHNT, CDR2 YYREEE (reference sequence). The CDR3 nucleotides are TGTGCCATCAGCCAGGGGGCGGGGGCCAACGTCCTGACTTTC. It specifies CAISQGAGANVLTF.

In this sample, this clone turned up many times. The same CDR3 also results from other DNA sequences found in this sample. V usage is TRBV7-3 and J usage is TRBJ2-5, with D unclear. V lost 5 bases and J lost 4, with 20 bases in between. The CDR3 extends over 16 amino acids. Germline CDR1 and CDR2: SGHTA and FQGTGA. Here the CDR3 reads CASSPGSDPRGETQYF. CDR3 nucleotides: TGTGCCAGCAGCCCAGGTTCGGACCCCAGAGGAGAGACCCAGTACTTC.

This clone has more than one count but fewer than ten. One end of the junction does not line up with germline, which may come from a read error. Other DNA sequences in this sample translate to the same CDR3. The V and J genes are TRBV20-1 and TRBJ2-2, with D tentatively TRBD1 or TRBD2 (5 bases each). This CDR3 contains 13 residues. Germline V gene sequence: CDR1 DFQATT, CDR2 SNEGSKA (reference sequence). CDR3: CSARQGTTGELFF. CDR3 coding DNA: TGCAGTGCTAGACAGGGTACCACCGGGGAGTTGTTTTTT.

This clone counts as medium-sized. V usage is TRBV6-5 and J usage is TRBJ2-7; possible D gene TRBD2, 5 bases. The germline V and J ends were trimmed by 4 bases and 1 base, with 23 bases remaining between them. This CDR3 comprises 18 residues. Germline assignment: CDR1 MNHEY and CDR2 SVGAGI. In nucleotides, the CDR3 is TGTGCCAGCAGTTCAGGTCCTTTTGGCACGGGGTCTTCCTACGAGCAGTACTTC. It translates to CASSSGPFGTGSSYEQYF.

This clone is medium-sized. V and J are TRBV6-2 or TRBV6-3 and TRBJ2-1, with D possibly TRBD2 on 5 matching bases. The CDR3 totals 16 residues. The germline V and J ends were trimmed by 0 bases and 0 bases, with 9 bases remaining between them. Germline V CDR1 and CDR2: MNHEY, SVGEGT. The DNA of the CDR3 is TGTGCCAGCAGTTACTCGTTGGAGGACTCCTACAATGAGCAGTTCTTC. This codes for CASSYSLEDSYNEQFF.

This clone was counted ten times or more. Here the CDR3 DNA reads TGTGCCAGCAGCTTTACTATGGACAGCTATGGCTACACCTTC. Translation gives CASSFTMDSYGYTF. The chain couples TRBV11-1 to TRBJ1-2, with a possible D match to TRBD1 (6 bases). The ends were cut back, 3 bases at V and 4 bases at J, with 12 bases in the middle. The CDR3 consists of 14 residues. Germline V CDR1 and CDR2: SGHAT, FQDESV (reference sequence). The whole variable domain, remainder taken from reference TRBV11-1 and TRBJ1-2, is EAEVAQSPRYKITEKSQAVAFWCDPISGHATLYWYRQILGQGPELLVQFQDESVVDDSQLPKDRFSAERLKGVDSTLKIQPAELGDSAMYLCASSFTMDSYGYTFGSGTRLTVV.

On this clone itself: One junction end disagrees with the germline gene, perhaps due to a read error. CDR3 protein: CASSRDYGGNTEAFF. The CDR3 nucleotides read TGTGCCAGCAGTCGAGATTACGGGGGGAACACCGAAGCTTTCTTT. The rearrangement links TRBV12-3 or TRBV12-4 to TRBJ1-1; weak D call: TRBD1 (5 bases). This CDR3 is 15 amino acids long.

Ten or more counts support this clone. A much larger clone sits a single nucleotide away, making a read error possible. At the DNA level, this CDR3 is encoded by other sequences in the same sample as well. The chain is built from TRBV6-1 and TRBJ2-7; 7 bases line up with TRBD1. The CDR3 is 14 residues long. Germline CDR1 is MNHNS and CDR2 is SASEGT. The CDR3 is CASSAPGQLSEQYF. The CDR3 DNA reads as TGCGCCAGCAGTGCTCCGGGACAGCTTAGCGAGCAGTACTTC.

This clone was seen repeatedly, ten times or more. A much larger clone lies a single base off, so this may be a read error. The CDR3 sequence is CTSSRAVFTGELFF. CDR3 DNA sequence: TGTACCAGCAGCCGGGCGGTCTTCACCGGGGAGCTGTTTTTT. This chain uses TRBV7-2 with TRBJ2-2; D unresolved. This CDR3 contains 14 residues. The germline V gene encodes CDR1 SGHTA and CDR2 FQGNSA. With 5 bases removed from V and 4 bases from J, the gap between germline ends came to 11 bases.

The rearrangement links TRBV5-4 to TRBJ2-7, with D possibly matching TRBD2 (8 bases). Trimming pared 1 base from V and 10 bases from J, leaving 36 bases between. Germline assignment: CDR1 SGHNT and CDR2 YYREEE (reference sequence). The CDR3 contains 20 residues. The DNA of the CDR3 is TGTGCCAGCAGCTTGAAGGGTATTAGCGGGACAGAAACCGCCATACGAGGACAGTACTTC. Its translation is CASSLKGISGTETAIRGQYF.

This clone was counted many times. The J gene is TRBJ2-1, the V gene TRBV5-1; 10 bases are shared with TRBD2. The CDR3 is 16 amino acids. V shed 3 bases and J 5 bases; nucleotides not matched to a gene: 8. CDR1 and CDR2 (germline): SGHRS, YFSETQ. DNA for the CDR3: TGCGCCAGCAGCTCCGACCTAGCGGGAGTTAACAATGAGCAGTTCTTC. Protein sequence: CASSSDLAGVNNEQFF.

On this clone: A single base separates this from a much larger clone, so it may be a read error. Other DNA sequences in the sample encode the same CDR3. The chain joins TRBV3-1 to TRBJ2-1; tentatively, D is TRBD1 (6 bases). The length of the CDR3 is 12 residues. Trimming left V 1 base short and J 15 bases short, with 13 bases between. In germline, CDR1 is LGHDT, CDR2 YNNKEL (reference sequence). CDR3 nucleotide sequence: TGTGCCAGCAGCCAAGGTGGACAGCCCTTGTTCTTC. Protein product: CASSQGGQPLFF.

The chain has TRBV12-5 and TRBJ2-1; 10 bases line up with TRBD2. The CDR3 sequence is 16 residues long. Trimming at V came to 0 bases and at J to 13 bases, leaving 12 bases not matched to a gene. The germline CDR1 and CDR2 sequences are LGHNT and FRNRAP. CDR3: CASGLVAIAGGNYQFF. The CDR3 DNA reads TGTGCTAGTGGTTTGGTTGCAATAGCGGGAGGAAATTATCAGTTCTTC.

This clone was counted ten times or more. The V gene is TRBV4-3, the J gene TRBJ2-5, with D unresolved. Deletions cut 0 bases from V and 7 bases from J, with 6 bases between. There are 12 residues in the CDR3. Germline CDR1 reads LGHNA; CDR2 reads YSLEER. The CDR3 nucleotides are TGCGCCAGCAGCCAAGATCGCCGGACCCAGTACTTC. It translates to CASSQDRRTQYF.

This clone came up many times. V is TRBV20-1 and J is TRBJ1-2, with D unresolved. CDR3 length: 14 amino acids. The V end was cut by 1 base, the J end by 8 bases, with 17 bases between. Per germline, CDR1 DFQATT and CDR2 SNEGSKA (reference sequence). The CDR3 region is CSARVPVREGGYTF. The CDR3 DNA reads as TGCAGTGCTAGAGTGCCGGTTAGGGAGGGAGGCTACACCTTC.

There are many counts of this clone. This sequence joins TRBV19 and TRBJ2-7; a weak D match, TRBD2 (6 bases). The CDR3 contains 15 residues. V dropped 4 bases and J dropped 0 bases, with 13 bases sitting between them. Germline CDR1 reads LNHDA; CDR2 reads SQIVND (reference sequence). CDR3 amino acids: CASSNWGVSSYEQYF. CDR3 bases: TGTGCCAGTAGTAACTGGGGGGTGAGCTCCTACGAGCAGTACTTC. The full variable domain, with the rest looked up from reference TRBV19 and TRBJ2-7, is DGGITQSPKYLFRKEGQNVTLSCEQNLNHDAMYWYRQDPGQGLRLIYYSQIVNDFQKGDIAEGYSVSREKKESFPLTVTSAQKNPTAFYLCASSNWGVSSYEQYFGPGTRLTVT.

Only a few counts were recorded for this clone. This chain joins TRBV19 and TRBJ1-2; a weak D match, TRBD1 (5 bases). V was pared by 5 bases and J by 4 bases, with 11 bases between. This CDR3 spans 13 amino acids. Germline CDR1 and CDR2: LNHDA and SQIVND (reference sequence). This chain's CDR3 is CASSRDWAYGYTF. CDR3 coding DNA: TGTGCCAGTAGTCGGGACTGGGCCTATGGCTACACCTTC.

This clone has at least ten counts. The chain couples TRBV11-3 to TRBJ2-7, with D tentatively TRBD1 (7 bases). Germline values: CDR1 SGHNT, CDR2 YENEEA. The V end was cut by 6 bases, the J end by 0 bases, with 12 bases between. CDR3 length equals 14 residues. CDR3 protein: CASRQGTGSYEQYF. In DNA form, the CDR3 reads TGTGCCAGCAGACAGGGGACTGGCTCCTACGAGCAGTACTTC.

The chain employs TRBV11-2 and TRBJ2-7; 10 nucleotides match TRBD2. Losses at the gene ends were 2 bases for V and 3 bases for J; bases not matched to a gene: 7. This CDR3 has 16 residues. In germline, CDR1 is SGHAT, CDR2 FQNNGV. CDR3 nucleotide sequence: TGTGCCAGCAGCTTATCCGGGACTAGCGACAACTACGAGCAGTACTTC. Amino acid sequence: CASSLSGTSDNYEQYF.

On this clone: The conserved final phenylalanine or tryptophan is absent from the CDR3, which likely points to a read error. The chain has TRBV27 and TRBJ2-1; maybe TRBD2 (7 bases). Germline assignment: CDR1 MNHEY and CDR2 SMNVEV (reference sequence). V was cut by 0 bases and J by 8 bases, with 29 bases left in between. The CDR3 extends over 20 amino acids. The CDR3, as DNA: TGTGCCAGCAGTTTATCGAGAACCGGGACAAAGAGAGGGAGGGGGTATGAGCAGTTCTTA. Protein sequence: CASSLSRTGTKRGRGYEQFL.

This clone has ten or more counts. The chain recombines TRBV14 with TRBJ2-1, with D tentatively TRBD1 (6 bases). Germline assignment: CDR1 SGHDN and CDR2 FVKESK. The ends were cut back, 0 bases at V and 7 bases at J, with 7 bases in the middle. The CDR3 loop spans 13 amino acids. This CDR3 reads CASSQDRGNEQFF. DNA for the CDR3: TGTGCCAGCAGCCAAGACAGGGGTAATGAGCAGTTCTTC. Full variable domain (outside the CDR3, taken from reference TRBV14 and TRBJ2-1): EAGVTQFPSHSVIEKGQTVTLRCDPISGHDNLYWYRRVMGKEIKFLLHFVKESKQDESGMPNNRFLAERTGGTYSTLKVQPAELEDSGVYFCASSQDRGNEQFFGPGTRLTVL.

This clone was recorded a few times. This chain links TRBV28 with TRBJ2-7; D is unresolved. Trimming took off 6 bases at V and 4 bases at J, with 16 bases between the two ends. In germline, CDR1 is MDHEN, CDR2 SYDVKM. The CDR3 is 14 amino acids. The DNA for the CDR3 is TGTGCCAGCAGCAACATTTACCTTTATTACGAGCAGTACTTC. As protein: CASSNIYLYYEQYF.

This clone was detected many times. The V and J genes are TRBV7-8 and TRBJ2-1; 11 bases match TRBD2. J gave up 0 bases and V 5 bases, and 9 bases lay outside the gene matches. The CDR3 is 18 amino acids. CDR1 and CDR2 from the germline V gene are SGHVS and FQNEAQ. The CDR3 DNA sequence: TGTGCCAGCAGCAGACGGACTAGCGGGTATAGCTCCTACAATGAGCAGTTCTTC. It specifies CASSRRTSGYSSYNEQFF.

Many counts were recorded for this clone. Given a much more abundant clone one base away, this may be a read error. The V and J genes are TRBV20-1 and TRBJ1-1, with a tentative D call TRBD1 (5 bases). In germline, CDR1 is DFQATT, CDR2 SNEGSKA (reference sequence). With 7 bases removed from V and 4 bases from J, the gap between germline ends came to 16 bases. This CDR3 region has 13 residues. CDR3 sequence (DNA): TGCAGTGTGGGGAGAGGGGTAGGCACTGAAGCTTTCTTT. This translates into CSVGRGVGTEAFF.

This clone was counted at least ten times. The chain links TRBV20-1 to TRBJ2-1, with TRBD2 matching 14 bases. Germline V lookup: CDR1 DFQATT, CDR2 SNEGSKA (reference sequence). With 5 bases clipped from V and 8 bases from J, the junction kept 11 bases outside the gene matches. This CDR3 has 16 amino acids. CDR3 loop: CSAPAPTSGRGYEQFF. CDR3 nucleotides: TGCAGTGCTCCCGCCCCGACTAGCGGGAGGGGCTATGAGCAGTTCTTC.

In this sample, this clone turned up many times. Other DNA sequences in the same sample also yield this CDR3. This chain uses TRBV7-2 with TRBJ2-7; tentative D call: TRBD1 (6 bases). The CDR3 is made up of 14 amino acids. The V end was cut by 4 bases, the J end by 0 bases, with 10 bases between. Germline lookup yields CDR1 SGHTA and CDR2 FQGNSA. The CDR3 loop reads CASSSGHISYEQYF. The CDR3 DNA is TGTGCCAGCAGCTCGGGACATATCTCCTACGAGCAGTACTTC. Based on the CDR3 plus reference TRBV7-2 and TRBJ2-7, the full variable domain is GAGVSQSPSNKVTEKGKDVELRCDPISGHTALYWYRQSLGQGLEFLIYFQGNSAPDKSGLPSDRFSAERTGGSVSTLTIQRTQQEDSAVYLCASSSGHISYEQYFGPGTRLTVT.